This T cell receptor (beta chain) was found in a study of CD8+ T cells in alopecia areata. Whole-study results and caveats: For patients receiving tofacitinib, scalp clonality and expanded CD8+ clones among the top 100 significantly decreased. In scalp and blood, many expanded lesional clones persisted during tofacitinib.

Treatment here: oral pan-JAK inhibitor, 5-10 mg twice daily. On this clone itself: Its antigen remains unidentified.

Extraction of RNA preceded its reverse transcription into cDNA, which served as the sequencing template. Profiling relied on immunoSEQ multiplex PCR, and the TCRdb table lists in-frame clones only, not all of them. The repertoire holds around 210,000 clones, 64% seen once, with around 4.3% in the top ten. This TCR was recovered from a human donor with alopecia areata. This sample comprised CD4+ T cells sorted from blood, obtained at week 4, from a patient treated with tofacitinib.

As DNA, the CDR3 is TGCGCCAGCAGCTTCCTGGAGACCGGGGAGCTGTTTTTT. Amino acids: CASSFLETGELFF. The chain uses TRBV5-1 and TRBJ2-2, with D unresolved. Germline assignment: CDR1 SGHRS and CDR2 YFSETQ. Trimming pared 2 bases from V and 5 bases from J, leaving 7 bases between. This CDR3 is 13 amino acids long.